This T cell receptor beta chain appears in the sequencing data of a study of T cell responses to AZD1222 COVID-19 vaccine. Whole-study results and caveats: Receipt of two AZD1222 doses was followed by a rise in Spike-specific TCR breadth and depth. Females made up more of the donors, who were largely white British, and clonal diversity may have come out too low.

Profiling relied on immunoSEQ multiplex PCR, and the TCRdb table lists in-frame clones only, not all of them. The data contain approximately 160,000 clones, roughly 90% of them singletons. A remark on this clone: Its target is unknown.

The source material was peripheral blood, sampled on day 0 of AZD1222 vaccination. The source is an adult in good health.

The DNA of the CDR3 is TGCGCCAGCAGCAGGGGATCGGAGGAAAAACTGTTTTTT. This encodes CASSRGSEEKLFF. The chain recombines TRBV5-1 with TRBJ1-4, with D possibly TRBD1 on 5 matching bases. The CDR3 runs to 13 residues. Germline V lookup: CDR1 SGHRS, CDR2 YFSETQ. Trimming pared 4 bases from V and 8 bases from J, leaving 12 bases between.